The sequence of this T cell receptor beta chain was determined in a study of shared clonotypes between healthy human individuals. CDR3 length equals 17 residues. Germline lookup yields CDR1 PRHDT and CDR2 FYEKMQ (reference sequence). With 7 bases clipped from V and 1 base from J, the junction kept 15 bases outside the gene matches. Tens of thousands of T cell genomes (around 0.2 ug DNA) went into each sorted-subset replicate. In the original workflow: Filtering differed since immunoSEQ provided only junctions, with no quality scores. TCRdb's copy holds only in-frame clones and misses some; the assay was immunoSEQ multiplex PCR. Clone size and the V and J calls come from that table; the DNA yielded D and trimming. The data hold some 2,000,000 clones, with 90% to 95% observed a single time.

The chain is built from TRBV13 and TRBJ1-1, with 7 bases fitting TRBD1. The clonotype was recovered from a young man in good health. The sample taken for sequencing was naive CD4+ T cells sorted from blood. The sample's subset: CD45RA+ positively selected. The CDR3: CASNSPQGSKPNTEAFF. The CDR3 DNA reads TGTGCCAGCAACTCTCCACAGGGGAGTAAACCGAACACTGAAGCTTTCTTT.